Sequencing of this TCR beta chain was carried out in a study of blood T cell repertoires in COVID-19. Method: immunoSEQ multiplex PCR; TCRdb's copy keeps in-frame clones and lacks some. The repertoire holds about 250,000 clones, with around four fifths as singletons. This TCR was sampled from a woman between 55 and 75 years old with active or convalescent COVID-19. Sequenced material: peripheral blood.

The CDR3 coding sequence is TGTGCCTGGAGTGAAGCCCGACAGGGGTCTAAGCCCCAGCATTTT. Translation: CAWSEARQGSKPQHF. The J gene is TRBJ1-5, the V gene TRBV30; 8 nucleotides line up with TRBD1. Looked up from germline, CDR1 is GTSNPN and CDR2 is SVGIG (reference sequence). The CDR3 consists of 15 residues. V trimming: 1 base; J trimming: 8 bases; junction bases outside the gene matches: 10.